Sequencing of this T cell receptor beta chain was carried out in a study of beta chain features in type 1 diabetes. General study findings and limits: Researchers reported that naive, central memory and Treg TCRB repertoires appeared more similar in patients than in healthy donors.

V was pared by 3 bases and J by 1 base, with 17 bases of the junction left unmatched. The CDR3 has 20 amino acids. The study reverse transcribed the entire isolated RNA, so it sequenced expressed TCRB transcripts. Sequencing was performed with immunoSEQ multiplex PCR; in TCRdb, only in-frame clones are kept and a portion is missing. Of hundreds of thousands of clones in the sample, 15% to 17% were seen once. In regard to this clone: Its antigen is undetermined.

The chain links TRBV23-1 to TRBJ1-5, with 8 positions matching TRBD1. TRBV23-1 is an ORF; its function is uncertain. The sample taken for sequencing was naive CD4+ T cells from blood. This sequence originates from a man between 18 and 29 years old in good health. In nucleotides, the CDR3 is TGCGCCAGCAGTCATCCAACCAGACAGGGGTCACGCAGCAGCAATCAGCCCCAGCATTTT. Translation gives CASSHPTRQGSRSSNQPQHF.